This T cell receptor (beta chain) comes out of a study of cytomegalovirus exposure and HLA in healthy donors. 60 Vbeta and 13 Jbeta primers were used in PCR. Original processing methods: It was a later analysis that counted approximately 81 million unique TCR beta chains, of which some 9.9 million were shared. The method was immunoSEQ multiplex PCR; TCRdb's version includes in-frame clones alone and lacks a portion of them. Clone size and V and J calls were adopted from that table, with D and trimming inferred from the DNA. This table has about 190,000 clones, just under 75% appearing once. While unrecorded immune exposures were likely, the donors were nominally healthy when sampled. Worth noting for this clone: The antigen remains unidentified.

Findings and limits, study-wide: Relative to equally common others, HLA-associated TCR beta chains showed greater clonal expansion in a later analysis. Available immune exposure information was restricted to CMV serostatus only.

Germline-derived CDR1 and CDR2 are SEHNR and FQNEAQ (reference sequence). V lost 7 bases and J lost 4, with 19 bases in between. This CDR3 has 15 residues. What was sequenced was PBMCs. The chain combines TRBV7-9 with TRBJ2-5; D is possibly TRBD1 (6 bases). The source of this sequence is a woman aged 25 to 39 in good health and CMV-seropositive. The CDR3 nucleotides are TGTGCCAGCACCCTGCGAGGGGGAGCGTCAGAGACCCAGTACTTC. Amino acids: CASTLRGGASETQYF.